The 15 T cell receptor beta chains given below trace back to one sample, sequenced in a study of blood T cell repertoires in COVID-19. Profiled with immunoSEQ multiplex PCR; TCRdb holds only in-frame clones, not every one. The table has over 200,000 clones, 88% seen once; the top ten hold approximately 0.8%. Input material: peripheral blood. These receptors all come from a woman aged 30 to 39 with acute or convalescent COVID-19.

V and J are TRBV18 and TRBJ2-1; the match to TRBD1 covers 10 bases. Germline V gene lookup returns CDR1 KGHSH and CDR2 LQKENI. J lost 6 bases, V lost 2 bases, and 13 bases had no gene match. The length of the CDR3 is 18 residues. The CDR3 here is CASSPLMPLGQGTNEQFF. The CDR3 DNA is TGTGCCAGCTCACCATTGATGCCCCTGGGACAGGGGACCAATGAGCAGTTCTTC.

The rearrangement links TRBV5-1 to TRBJ2-1, with TRBD1 matching 8 bases. There are 15 residues in the CDR3. The ends lost 4 bases at V and 1 base at J; junction bases unmatched: 4. Germline values: CDR1 SGHRS, CDR2 YFSETQ. The CDR3 protein is CASSVDRVSYNEQFF. For the CDR3, the DNA is TGCGCCAGCAGCGTGGACAGGGTTTCCTACAATGAGCAGTTCTTC.

The chain joins TRBV7-2 to TRBJ2-1; 8 bases agree with TRBD1. This CDR3 comprises 12 residues. Germline-derived CDR1 and CDR2 are SGHTA and FQGNSA. With 2 bases clipped from V and 12 bases from J, the junction kept 3 bases outside the gene matches. In DNA, the CDR3 is TGTGCCAGCAGCTTACCCAGGGGGCGGCAGTTCTTC. Translation gives CASSLPRGRQFF. Together with reference TRBV7-2 and TRBJ2-1, the CDR3 gives the full variable domain: GAGVSQSPSNKVTEKGKDVELRCDPISGHTALYWYRQSLGQGLEFLIYFQGNSAPDKSGLPSDRFSAERTGGSVSTLTIQRTQQEDSAVYLCASSLPRGRQFFGPGTRLTVL.

This chain connects TRBV6-5 to TRBJ1-2; the D gene is possibly TRBD1 (5 bases). The germline gives CDR1 MNHEY, CDR2 SVGAGI. The CDR3 contains 15 residues. Trimming left V 4 bases short and J 4 bases short, with 16 bases between. In DNA form, the CDR3 reads TGTGCCAGCAGTTGGGACTCCTCCCGGGGCTATGGCTACACCTTC. This sequence encodes CASSWDSSRGYGYTF.

This clone came up a few times. The DNA of the CDR3 is TGTGCCAGCAGCCACCCGGTGGGGACAGGGAGAGAGACCCAGTACTTC. It encodes CASSHPVGTGRETQYF. This chain uses TRBV6-2 or TRBV6-3 with TRBJ2-5; 9 nucleotides match TRBD1. The trim removed 6 bases at V and 4 bases at J, leaving 12 bases unmatched. CDR3 length: 16 residues. Germline lookup yields CDR1 MNHEY and CDR2 SVGEGT.

V usage is TRBV7-2 and J usage is TRBJ2-5; tentatively, D is TRBD2 (5 bases). Germline V CDR1 and CDR2: SGHTA, FQGNSA. Trimming cost V 4 bases and J 4 bases, with 16 bases left between them. CDR3 length equals 15 residues. The CDR3 here is CASSSVRSGGETQYF. DNA of the CDR3: TGTGCCAGCAGCTCCGTCCGGAGCGGCGGAGAGACCCAGTACTTC.

The V and J genes are TRBV7-6 and TRBJ2-2, with D possibly TRBD2 on 6 matching bases. The CDR3 totals 14 residues. The V gene lost 1 base and the J gene lost 5 bases, with 8 bases spanning the gap. Looked up from germline, CDR1 is SGHVS and CDR2 is FNYEAQ. CDR3 in amino acids: CASSLGDLTGELFF. The DNA of the CDR3 is TGTGCCAGCAGCTTAGGGGACTTAACCGGGGAGCTGTTTTTT.

In this sample, this clone turned up a few times. The rearrangement links TRBV2 to TRBJ2-7, with D perhaps TRBD1 (6 bases). This CDR3 is 15 amino acids long. The ends were cut back, 5 bases at V and 3 bases at J, with 17 bases in the middle. Germline V gene data show CDR1 as SNHLY and CDR2 as FYNNEI. As DNA, the CDR3 is TGTGCCAGCAGTCAACAGGGTTTGCCTCTCTACGAGCAGTACTTC. Its translation: CASSQQGLPLYEQYF.

The V gene is TRBV5-1, the J gene TRBJ2-2, with 10 positions matching TRBD2. The CDR3 spans 16 residues. Trimming at V came to 0 bases and at J to 6 bases, leaving 5 bases not matched to a gene. Germline loops: CDR1 SGHRS, CDR2 YFSETQ. CDR3 DNA: TGCGCCAGCAGCTTGGGTCGGACTAGCGGCTCCGGGGAGCTGTTTTTT. It translates to CASSLGRTSGSGELFF.

The chain couples TRBV6-2 or TRBV6-3 to TRBJ2-3, with 12 bases matching TRBD2. From germline, CDR1 is MNHEY and CDR2 SVGEGT. The CDR3 has 15 amino acids. J lost 8 bases, V lost 4 bases, and 7 bases had no gene match. CDR3 region: CASSSGLAGSGTQYF. CDR3 nucleotide sequence: TGTGCCAGCAGTTCTGGACTAGCGGGATCTGGTACGCAGTATTTT.

The V call is TRBV9, the J call TRBJ2-3; 14 bases are shared with TRBD2. V shed 10 bases, J shed 4 bases, and the junction held 11 bases outside the gene matches. CDR1 and CDR2 (germline): SGDLS, YYNGEE. The CDR3 has 16 amino acids. The CDR3: CASSGLAGGRADTQYF. DNA for the CDR3: TGTGCCTCTTCAGGACTAGCGGGAGGTAGAGCAGATACGCAGTATTTT.

This sequence joins TRBV27 and TRBJ1-6, with TRBD1 as a possible D gene (6 bases). The length of the CDR3 is 16 residues. V was trimmed by 3 bases and J by 10 bases, leaving 19 bases between them. Germline V gives CDR1 MNHEY, CDR2 SMNVEV (reference sequence). CDR3 DNA sequence: TGTGCCAGCAGTTTTCTTCCCAAAAACAGGGTCTCACCCCTCCACTTT. Its protein product is CASSFLPKNRVSPLHF.

V usage is TRBV7-2 and J usage is TRBJ2-4, with D unresolved. CDR1 SGHTA and CDR2 FQGNSA come from the germline V gene. V gave up 1 base and J gave up 1 base, with 11 bases separating them. The CDR3 loop spans 16 amino acids. The CDR3 sequence is CASSLGYAEAKNIQYF. The CDR3 nucleotides are TGTGCCAGCAGCTTAGGGTATGCCGAGGCCAAAAACATTCAGTACTTC.

This clone was seen more than once but under ten times. The chain carries TRBV30 and TRBJ1-3; D is perhaps TRBD1 (6 bases). Trimming left V 4 bases short and J 5 bases short, with 12 bases between. This CDR3 spans 13 amino acids. CDR1 and CDR2 from the germline V gene are GTSNPN and SVGIG (reference sequence). CDR3: CAWIRRGRNTIYF. In DNA, the CDR3 is TGTGCCTGGATACGCAGGGGAAGAAACACCATATATTTT.

The chain joins TRBV11-3 to TRBJ2-1; tentatively, D is TRBD2 (6 bases). The CDR3 contains 15 residues. V lost 4 bases and J lost 0, with 10 bases in between. CDR1 is SGHNT and CDR2 is YENEEA in the germline V gene. CDR3 DNA: TGTGCCAGCAGCTATAGCGGATACTCCTACAATGAGCAGTTCTTC. It is translated as CASSYSGYSYNEQFF.